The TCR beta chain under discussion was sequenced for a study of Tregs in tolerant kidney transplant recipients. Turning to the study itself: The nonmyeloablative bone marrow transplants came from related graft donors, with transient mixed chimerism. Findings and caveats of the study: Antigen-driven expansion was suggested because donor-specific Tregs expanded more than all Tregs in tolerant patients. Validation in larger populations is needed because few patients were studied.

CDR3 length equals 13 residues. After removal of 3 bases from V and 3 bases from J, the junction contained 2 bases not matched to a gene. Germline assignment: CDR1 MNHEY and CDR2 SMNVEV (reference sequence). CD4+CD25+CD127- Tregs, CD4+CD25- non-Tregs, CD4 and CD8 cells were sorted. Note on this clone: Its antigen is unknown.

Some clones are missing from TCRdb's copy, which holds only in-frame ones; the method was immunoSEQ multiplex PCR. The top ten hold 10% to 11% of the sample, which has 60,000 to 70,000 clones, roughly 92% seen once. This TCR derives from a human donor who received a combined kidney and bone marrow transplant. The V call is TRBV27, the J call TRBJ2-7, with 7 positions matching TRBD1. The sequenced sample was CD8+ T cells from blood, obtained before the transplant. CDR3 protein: CASSLTGHYEQYF. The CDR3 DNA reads TGTGCCAGCAGTTTGACAGGGCACTACGAGCAGTACTTC.